This T cell receptor beta chain was found in a study of OX40 agonist ivuxolimab in advanced cancers. Some background on the complete study: The costimulatory receptor OX40 (CD134) was targeted by ivuxolimab, a fully human IgG2 agonistic monoclonal antibody. Intravenous ivuxolimab was administered to patients every 2 weeks at six dose levels: 0.01, 0.1, 0.3, 1.5, 3 and 10 mg/kg. Of the roughly 52 dose-escalation patients, hepatocellular carcinoma was present in about 20, melanoma in approximately 15, renal cell carcinoma in 9 and head and neck cancer in 9. In the dose-escalation cohort, 82.7% of patients were male, and the mean age was approximately 60 years, with a range of roughly 20 to 85. Patients were allowed to have had prior anti-PD-1, anti-PD-L1 or anti-CTLA-4 therapy, and approximately 40% of the dose-escalation patients had been treated with checkpoint inhibitors. Three dose-escalation patients achieved partial responses, one with hepatocellular carcinoma and two with cutaneous melanoma. Peripheral TCRbeta sequencing was intended to test whether TCR sequence diversity was altered and clonal T-cell expansion was caused by ivuxolimab. The paper describes the monotherapy dose-escalation part (N ≈ 50 patients) of the phase I trial of ivuxolimab.

Results the study describes overall, beyond this receptor: After ivuxolimab, more expanded clones were found on average in CD8+ T cells than in CD4+ T cells. Low levels of normalized T-cell clonal expansion were also shown by some nonresponding patients. The antigen specificity of the clonally expanded peripheral T cells was not determined. At doses from 0.1 to 3.0 mg/kg, clonal expansion was seen in both CD4+ and CD8+ blood T cells between baseline and week 6. In partial responders in the 0.1-3.0 mg/kg groups, normalized peripheral clonal expansion was found to be among the lowest, especially among CD8+ T cells.

Patients with a history of autoimmune disease or receiving systemic immunosuppression were excluded from the trial. In every dose cohort, peripheral blood was drawn for TCR sequencing at baseline, cycle 4 day 1, and cycle 7 day 1. Samples came from an open-label, multicenter, first-in-human phase I dose-escalation trial of ivuxolimab. The trial enrolled adults with locally advanced or metastatic head and neck squamous cell, hepatocellular, melanoma or renal cell carcinoma. CD4+ and CD8+ T cells were sorted separately from peripheral blood before TCR sequencing. As regards this clone: No cognate antigen has been identified for it. Base quality data are lacking; no much larger clone is found one base away.

Genomic DNA was extracted from sorted cells for sequencing of the TCRbeta CDR3 region. TCRbeta CDR3 regions were sequenced using the immunoSEQ Assay. This immuneACCESS table, as held by TCRdb, lists in-frame sequences with V and J called but not all clones. Of the missing ones, under half trace to an unresolved V gene in checked studies; the others have no known cause. The sample table holds around 83,000 clones, of which 65% to 85% were seen once. Together, the top ten hold 7.3% of the sample. Including the terminal cysteine and phenylalanine, the CDR3 comprises 13 residues. Just the 39-base CDR3 DNA is kept, in frame starting at base 1. The germline V gene encodes CDR1 SGHVS and CDR2 FNYEAQ. The junction shows trimming of 3 bases on V and 4 bases on J, plus 6 bases between the germline ends.

The rearrangement joined TRBV7-6 to TRBJ1-4; the D gene remains uncertain. The clonotype comes from an adult with an advanced solid tumor such as melanoma, head and neck, liver or kidney cancer. The specimen was CD4+ or CD8+ T cells sorted from blood, collected in a trial of the OX40 agonist ivuxolimab. The nucleotide sequence reads as follows: TGTGCCAGCAGCTTTGCACATAATGAAAAACTGTTTTTT. Its product reads: CASSFAHNEKLFF.